The clone carrying this T cell receptor beta chain was found a few times. Its antigen remains unidentified. TCRdb redid the calling of the 5' RACE reads with MiXCR, one entry per CDR3 protein. The repertoire holds 300,000 to 400,000 distinct CDR3 sequences, with roughly 9.4% as singletons. This specimen comes from a study of T cells after yellow fever vaccination. Overall study results and limits: Post-booster repertoires contained most primary-vaccination clones again (around 96% CD4, over 70% CD8). Just a small share of clonotypes turned up in the CD4 compartment as well as the CD8 compartment. Any FACS-sorted repertoire could hold abundant clonotypes that contaminate it from the bulk population. Researchers report a weaker secondary response that nonetheless peaked faster, day 5 versus 15.

The ends were cut back, 6 bases at V and 5 bases at J, with 13 bases in the middle. Per the germline V gene, CDR1 is SEHNR and CDR2 is FQNEAQ (reference sequence). This CDR3 is built from 13 residues. The sequences come from PBMCs, collected on the day of the first yellow fever vaccination. The receptor was derived from a man between 18 and 29 years old who received the YFV17D yellow fever vaccine. The rearrangement links TRBV7-9 to TRBJ1-2, with no clear D. CDR3 DNA: TGTGCCAGCAGGAACGAATTTGGGTATGGCTACACCTTC. Translated, it gives CASRNEFGYGYTF.